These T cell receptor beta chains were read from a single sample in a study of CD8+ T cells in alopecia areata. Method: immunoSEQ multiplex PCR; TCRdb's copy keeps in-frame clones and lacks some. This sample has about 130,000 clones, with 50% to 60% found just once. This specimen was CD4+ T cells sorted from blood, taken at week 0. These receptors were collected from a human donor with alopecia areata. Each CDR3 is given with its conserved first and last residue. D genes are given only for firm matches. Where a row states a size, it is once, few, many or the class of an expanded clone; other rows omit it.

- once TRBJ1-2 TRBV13 CASSLGGLSGYTF TGTGCCAGCAGCTTAGGTGGTCTAAGCGGCTACACCTTC
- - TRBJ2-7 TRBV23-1 CASSQSHRKFNVTYEQYF TGCGCCAGCAGTCAATCCCACAGAAAGTTTAATGTAACCTACGAGCAGTACTTC
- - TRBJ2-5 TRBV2 CASKIPWETQYF TGTGCCAGCAAGATCCCCTGGGAGACCCAGTACTTC
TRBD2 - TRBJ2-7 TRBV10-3 CAISETSGSSYEQYF TGTGCCATCAGTGAGACTAGCGGGAGTTCCTACGAGCAGTACTTC
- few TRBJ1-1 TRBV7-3 CASSSRGHDTEAFF TGTGCCAGCAGTTCCAGGGGACACGACACTGAAGCTTTCTTT
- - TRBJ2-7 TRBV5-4 CASSSTYEQYF TGTGCCAGCAGCTCAACGTACGAGCAGTACTTC
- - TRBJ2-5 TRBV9 CASSPRTHLETQYF TGTGCCAGCAGCCCACGGACCCATCTAGAGACCCAGTACTTC
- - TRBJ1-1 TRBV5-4 CASSLDSPRNTEAFF TGTGCCAGCAGCTTGGACAGCCCGAGGAACACTGAAGCTTTCTTT
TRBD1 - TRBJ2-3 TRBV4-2 CASSQLGTGEGDTQYF TGTGCCAGCAGCCAACTCGGGACAGGGGAGGGGGATACGCAGTATTTT
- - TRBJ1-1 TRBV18 CASSPLIQQNTEAFF TGTGCCAGCTCACCCTTAATCCAGCAGAACACTGAAGCTTTCTTT
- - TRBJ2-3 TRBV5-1 CASSSSTDTQYF TGCGCCAGCAGCTCTAGCACAGATACGCAGTATTTT